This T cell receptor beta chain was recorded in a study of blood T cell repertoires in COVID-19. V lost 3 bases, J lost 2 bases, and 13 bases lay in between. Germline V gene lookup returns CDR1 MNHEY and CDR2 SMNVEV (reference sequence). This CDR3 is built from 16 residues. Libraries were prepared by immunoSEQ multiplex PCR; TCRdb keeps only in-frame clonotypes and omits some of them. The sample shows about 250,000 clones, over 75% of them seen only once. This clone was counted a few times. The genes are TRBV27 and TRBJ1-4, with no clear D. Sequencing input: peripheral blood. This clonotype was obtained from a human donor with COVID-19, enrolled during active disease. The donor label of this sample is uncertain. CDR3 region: CASSFQTRPTNEKLFF. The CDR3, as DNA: TGTGCCAGCAGTTTCCAGACTCGCCCTACTAATGAAAAACTGTTTTTT.